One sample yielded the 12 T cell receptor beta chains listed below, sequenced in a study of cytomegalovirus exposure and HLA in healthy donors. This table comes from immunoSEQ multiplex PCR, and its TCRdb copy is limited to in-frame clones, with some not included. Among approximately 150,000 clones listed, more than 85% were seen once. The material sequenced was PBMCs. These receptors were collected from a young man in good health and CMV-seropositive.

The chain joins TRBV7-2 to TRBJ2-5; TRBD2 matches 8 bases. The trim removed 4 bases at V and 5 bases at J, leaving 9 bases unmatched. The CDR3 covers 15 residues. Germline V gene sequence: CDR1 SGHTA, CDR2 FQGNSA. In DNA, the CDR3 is TGTGCCAGCAGCTCGCCGGGACTAGGTCGGGAGACCCAGTACTTC. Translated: CASSSPGLGRETQYF.

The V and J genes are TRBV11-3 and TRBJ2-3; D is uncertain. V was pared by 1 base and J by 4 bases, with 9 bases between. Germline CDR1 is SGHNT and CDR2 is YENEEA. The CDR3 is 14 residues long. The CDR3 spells CASSLVGVPDTQYF. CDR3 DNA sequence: TGTGCCAGCAGCTTAGTAGGAGTTCCAGATACGCAGTATTTT. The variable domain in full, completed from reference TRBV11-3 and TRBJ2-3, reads EAGVVQSPRYKIIEKKQPVAFWCNPISGHNTLYWYLQNLGQGPELLIRYENEEAVDDSQLPKDRFSAERLKGVDSTLKIQPAELGDSAVYLCASSLVGVPDTQYFGPGTRLTVL.

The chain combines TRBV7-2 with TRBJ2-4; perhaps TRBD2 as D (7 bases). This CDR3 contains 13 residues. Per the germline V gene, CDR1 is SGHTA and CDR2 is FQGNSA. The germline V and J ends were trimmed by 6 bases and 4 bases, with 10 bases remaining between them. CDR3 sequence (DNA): TGTGCCAGCAGAAAGGGGGGGAAAAACATTCAGTACTTC. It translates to CASRKGGKNIQYF.

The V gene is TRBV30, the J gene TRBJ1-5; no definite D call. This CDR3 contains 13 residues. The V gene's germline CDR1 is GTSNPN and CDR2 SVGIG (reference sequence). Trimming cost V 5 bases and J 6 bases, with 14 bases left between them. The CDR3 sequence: CAWGSRRGQPQHF. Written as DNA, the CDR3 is TGTGCCTGGGGGTCCCGGCGAGGTCAGCCCCAGCATTTT.

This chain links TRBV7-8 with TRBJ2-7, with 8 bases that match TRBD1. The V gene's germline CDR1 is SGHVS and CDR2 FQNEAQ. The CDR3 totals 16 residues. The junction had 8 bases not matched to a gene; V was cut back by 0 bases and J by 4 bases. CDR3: CASSLAETGAYYEQYF. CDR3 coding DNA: TGTGCCAGCAGCTTAGCGGAGACAGGGGCCTATTACGAGCAGTACTTC.

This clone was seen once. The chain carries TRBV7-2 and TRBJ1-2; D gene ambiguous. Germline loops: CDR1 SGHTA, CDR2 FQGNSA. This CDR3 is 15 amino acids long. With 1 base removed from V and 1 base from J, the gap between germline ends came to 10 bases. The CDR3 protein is CASSLGPGNNYGYTF. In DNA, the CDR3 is TGTGCCAGCAGCTTAGGGCCAGGCAATAACTATGGCTACACCTTC.

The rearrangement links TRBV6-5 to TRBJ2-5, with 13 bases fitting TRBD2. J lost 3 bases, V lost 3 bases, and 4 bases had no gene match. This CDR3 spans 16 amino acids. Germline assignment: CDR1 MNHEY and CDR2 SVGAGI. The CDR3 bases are TGTGCCAGCAGTTATGGGACTAGCGGGATTAAAGAGACCCAGTACTTC. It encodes CASSYGTSGIKETQYF.

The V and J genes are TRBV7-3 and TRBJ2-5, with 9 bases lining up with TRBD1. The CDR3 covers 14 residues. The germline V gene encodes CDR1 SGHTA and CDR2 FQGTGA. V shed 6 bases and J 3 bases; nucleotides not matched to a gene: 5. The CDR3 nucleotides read TGTGCCAGCAGACTGACAGGGGGTGAAGAGACCCAGTACTTC. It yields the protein CASRLTGGEETQYF.

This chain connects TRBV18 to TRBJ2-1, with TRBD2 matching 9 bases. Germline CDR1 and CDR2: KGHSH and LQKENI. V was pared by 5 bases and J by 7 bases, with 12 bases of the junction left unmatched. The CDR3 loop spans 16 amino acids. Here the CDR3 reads CASSSLLAGSGNEQFF. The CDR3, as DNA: TGTGCCAGCTCATCCCTCCTAGCGGGGAGTGGGAATGAGCAGTTCTTC.

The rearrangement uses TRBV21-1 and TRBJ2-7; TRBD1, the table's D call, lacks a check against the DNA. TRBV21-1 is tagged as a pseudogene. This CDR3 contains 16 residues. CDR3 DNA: TGTGCCAGCAGCAAGTACGACAGACCCCCGTCATACGAGCAGTACTTC. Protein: CASSKYDRPPSYEQYF.

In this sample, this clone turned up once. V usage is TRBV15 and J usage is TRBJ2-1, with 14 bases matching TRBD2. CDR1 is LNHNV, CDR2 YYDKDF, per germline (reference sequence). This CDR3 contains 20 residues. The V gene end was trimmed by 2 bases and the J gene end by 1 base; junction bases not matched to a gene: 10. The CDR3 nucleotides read TGTGCCACCAGCAGAAAACCGGGACTAGCGGGAGAAAGGTCCTACAATGAGCAGTTCTTC. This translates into CATSRKPGLAGERSYNEQFF.

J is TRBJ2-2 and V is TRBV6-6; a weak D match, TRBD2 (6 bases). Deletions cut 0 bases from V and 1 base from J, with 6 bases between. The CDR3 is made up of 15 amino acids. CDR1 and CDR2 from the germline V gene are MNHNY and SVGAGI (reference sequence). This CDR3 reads CASSYSRGNTGELFF. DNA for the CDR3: TGTGCCAGCAGTTACTCGCGGGGGAACACCGGGGAGCTGTTTTTT.